The 27 T cell receptor beta chains given below trace back to one sample, sequenced in a study of blood T cell repertoires in COVID-19. The assay was immunoSEQ multiplex PCR, and TCRdb's table has in-frame clones only and misses some. The sample holds around 100,000 clones, more than 85% seen once. Sequenced sample: peripheral blood. The receptors come from a man aged 50 or older with active COVID-19.

V and J are TRBV5-1 and TRBJ1-2; tentatively, D is TRBD1 (5 bases). Trimming cost V 4 bases and J 2 bases, with 15 bases left between them. This CDR3 is built from 15 residues. The germline V gene has CDR1 SGHRS and CDR2 YFSETQ. The CDR3 is CASSLAFGANYGYTF. The CDR3, as DNA: TGCGCCAGCAGCCTCGCCTTTGGGGCGAACTATGGCTACACCTTC.

V gene TRBV6-2 or TRBV6-3 combines with J gene TRBJ1-5, with no clear D. Trimming stripped 2 bases from V and 2 bases from J, with 7 bases between. The CDR3 consists of 14 residues. From germline, CDR1 is MNHEY and CDR2 SVGEGT. This CDR3 reads CASSYRRGNQPQHF. CDR3 nucleotide sequence: TGTGCCAGCAGTTACCGGCGGGGCAATCAGCCCCAGCATTTT.

The chain uses TRBV19 and TRBJ1-6, with 7 positions matching TRBD1. The germline CDR1 and CDR2 sequences are LNHDA and SQIVND (reference sequence). This CDR3 comprises 16 residues. Losses at the gene ends were 4 bases for V and 7 bases for J; bases not matched to a gene: 10. This chain's CDR3 is CASSTLGGQKNSPLHF. The CDR3 DNA sequence: TGTGCCAGTAGTACGCTCGGGGGACAGAAGAATTCACCCCTCCACTTT.

The chain is built from TRBV5-6 and TRBJ1-2; TRBD1 might be the D (6 bases). Between the trimmed V and J ends, which lost 3 bases and 4 bases, there was a span of 16 bases. The CDR3 spans 15 residues. The germline V gene encodes CDR1 SGHDT and CDR2 YYEEEE. CDR3 amino acids: CASSSDLGGLYGYTF. The DNA of the CDR3 is TGTGCCAGCAGCTCAGACTTGGGGGGGCTCTATGGCTACACCTTC.

J is TRBJ1-1 and V is TRBV10-2, with no clear D. V was cut by 3 bases and J by 1 base, with 3 bases left in between. The CDR3 loop spans 12 amino acids. Per the germline V gene, CDR1 is WSHSY and CDR2 is SAAADI. The CDR3 loop reads CASSDKNTEAFF. The CDR3 region has the DNA TGCGCCAGCAGTGACAAGAACACTGAAGCTTTCTTT.

V gene TRBV27 combines with J gene TRBJ2-1; D is uncertain. Trimming pared 7 bases from V and 8 bases from J, leaving 12 bases between. This CDR3 has 12 amino acids. CDR1 is MNHEY, CDR2 SMNVEV, per germline (reference sequence). CDR3 in DNA: TGTGCCAGCAAGGCGGCGGCCGATGAGCAGTTCTTC. Translating it yields CASKAAADEQFF.

The chain uses TRBV18 and TRBJ2-1, with D tentatively TRBD1 (5 bases). CDR1 is KGHSH, CDR2 LQKENI, per germline. V lost 3 bases to trimming and J lost 5 bases, with 11 bases between them. This CDR3 is built from 14 residues. The CDR3 nucleotides read TGTGCCAGCTCACCCCAGGGCAGTAACAATGAGCAGTTCTTC. Encoded protein: CASSPQGSNNEQFF.

CDR3 in amino acids: CASSLVQGTGELFF. CDR3 nucleotides: TGTGCCAGCAGCTTAGTACAGGGGACCGGGGAGCTGTTTTTT. The chain employs TRBV11-3 and TRBJ2-2; 7 nucleotides align to TRBD1. This CDR3 comprises 14 residues. V shed 1 base, J shed 5 bases, and the junction held 1 base outside the gene matches. Germline-derived CDR1 and CDR2 are SGHNT and YENEEA.

This chain joins TRBV5-1 and TRBJ2-3; the match to TRBD2 covers 7 bases. This CDR3 comprises 15 residues. The germline gives CDR1 SGHRS, CDR2 YFSETQ. V lost 0 bases, J lost 4 bases, and 5 bases stayed unmatched. CDR3 DNA: TGCGCCAGCAGCTTGGAAGGACTAGATCCAGATACGCAGTATTTT. Protein sequence: CASSLEGLDPDTQYF.

The rearrangement links TRBV9 to TRBJ1-5; 7 bases line up with TRBD1. This CDR3 comprises 18 residues. Germline lookup yields CDR1 SGDLS and CDR2 YYNGEE. V was clipped by 4 bases and J by 0 bases; unmatched bases: 13. The CDR3 here is CASSILRTGSNSNQPQHF. CDR3 DNA: TGTGCCAGCAGCATACTACGGACAGGTTCTAATAGCAATCAGCCCCAGCATTTT.

The V gene is TRBV7-3, the J gene TRBJ2-5, with 7 positions matching TRBD1. Unmatched junction bases numbered 7, after V lost 5 bases and J lost 4 bases. CDR3 length: 14 amino acids. Germline assignment: CDR1 SGHTA and CDR2 FQGTGA. The CDR3 sequence is CASSPGGHRETQYF. CDR3 in DNA: TGTGCCAGCAGCCCAGGGGGACATCGAGAGACCCAGTACTTC.

The chain recombines TRBV27 with TRBJ2-5; TRBD2 might be the D (6 bases). The ends were cut back, 0 bases at V and 5 bases at J, with 13 bases in the middle. This CDR3 has 15 residues. CDR1 MNHEY and CDR2 SMNVEV come from the germline V gene (reference sequence). The chain's CDR3 is CASSLSASGRETQYF. The CDR3 region has the DNA TGTGCCAGCAGTTTATCCGCTTCAGGGAGGGAGACCCAGTACTTC.

The chain has TRBV15 and TRBJ1-1; possibly TRBD1 for D (5 bases). There are 16 residues in the CDR3. From germline, CDR1 is LNHNV and CDR2 YYDKDF (reference sequence). V dropped 1 base and J dropped 0 bases, with 12 bases sitting between them. CDR3 in amino acids: CATSRGLLRVNTEAFF. DNA of the CDR3: TGTGCCACCAGCAGAGGCCTACTCAGGGTGAACACTGAAGCTTTCTTT.

This clone has only a few counts. The chain employs TRBV10-2 and TRBJ1-1, with D unresolved. This CDR3 contains 14 residues. With 7 bases removed from V and 5 bases from J, the gap between germline ends came to 17 bases. Germline CDR1 WSHSY, CDR2 SAAADI. In nucleotides, the CDR3 is TGCGCCAGCACCCCGCTAGGCGGTGGAACTGAAGCTTTCTTT. Its protein is CASTPLGGGTEAFF.

The gene calls are TRBV5-4 and TRBJ2-6; D remains unclear. The CDR3 length is 16 residues. V was trimmed by 6 bases and J by 0 bases, leaving 13 bases between them. The germline CDR1 and CDR2 sequences are SGHNT and YYREEE (reference sequence). The CDR3 coding sequence is TGTGCCAGCAACCGAGGCGGCGGCTCTGGGGCCAACGTCCTGACTTTC. It encodes CASNRGGGSGANVLTF.

The chain joins TRBV2 to TRBJ2-1; tentatively, D is TRBD1 (6 bases). In germline, CDR1 is SNHLY, CDR2 FYNNEI. This CDR3 is 13 amino acids long. V was shortened by 4 bases and J by 6 bases, with 10 bases between the two germline ends. The chain's CDR3 is CASSGGQSNEQFF. Here the CDR3 DNA reads TGTGCCAGCAGTGGTGGACAGAGCAATGAGCAGTTCTTC.

The J gene is TRBJ1-2, the V gene TRBV10-3, with TRBD1 matching over 9 bases. Per germline, CDR1 ENHRY and CDR2 SYGVKD. CDR3 size: 13 residues. The junction had 5 bases not matched to a gene; V was cut back by 8 bases and J by 4 bases. The CDR3 here is CAIGTGGGYGYTF. DNA of the CDR3: TGTGCCATCGGAACAGGGGGCGGCTATGGCTACACCTTC.

The rearrangement joins TRBV6-2 or TRBV6-3 to TRBJ2-2, with 8 positions matching TRBD1. CDR1 is MNHEY, CDR2 SVGEGT, per germline. With 6 bases clipped from V and 6 bases from J, the junction kept 9 bases outside the gene matches. This CDR3 is built from 15 residues. CDR3 sequence reads: CASSIISRGPGELFF. Written as DNA, the CDR3 is TGTGCCAGCAGCATCATTAGCAGGGGGCCCGGGGAGCTGTTTTTT.

CDR3 amino acids: CASSSTAIPNSPLHF. The DNA of the CDR3 is TGTGCCAGCAGCTCAACAGCCATACCTAATTCACCCCTCCACTTT. The chain uses TRBV11-2 and TRBJ1-6; no reliable D call. The length of the CDR3 is 15 residues. Germline assignment: CDR1 SGHAT and CDR2 FQNNGV. With 4 bases removed from V and 6 bases from J, the gap between germline ends came to 13 bases.

The gene calls are TRBV20-1 and TRBJ2-1; D not resolved. CDR1 is DFQATT and CDR2 is SNEGSKA in the germline V gene (reference sequence). Trimming left V 3 bases short and J 7 bases short, with 7 bases between. The CDR3 runs to 11 residues. DNA for the CDR3: TGCAGTGCTAGTCGACTTAATGAGCAGTTCTTC. Its translation: CSASRLNEQFF.

This sequence joins TRBV4-2 and TRBJ2-5; 9 bases match TRBD2. This CDR3 has 17 amino acids. Germline trimming cut 0 bases from V and 5 bases from J; bases unmatched to any gene: 10. From germline, CDR1 is LGHNA and CDR2 YNFKEQ. CDR3 in amino acids: CASSQDRGGRALETQYF. CDR3 in DNA: TGTGCCAGCAGCCAAGATCGGGGCGGGAGGGCTCTGGAGACCCAGTACTTC.

The J gene is TRBJ2-1, the V gene TRBV9; 13 bases are a match to TRBD2. V was clipped by 2 bases and J by 5 bases; unmatched bases: 7. The CDR3 loop spans 17 amino acids. Germline CDR1 and CDR2: SGDLS and YYNGEE. The CDR3 protein is CASSVRLAGGINNEQFF. In DNA form, the CDR3 reads TGTGCCAGCAGCGTTAGACTAGCGGGAGGCATCAACAATGAGCAGTTCTTC.

This clone was observed a single time. This chain's CDR3 is CASSFTTSGRADTQYF. The CDR3 DNA reads as TGTGCCAGCAGCTTTACGACTAGCGGGAGGGCAGATACGCAGTATTTT. The gene calls are TRBV7-2 and TRBJ2-3, with 14 bases lining up with TRBD2. The V segment lost 3 bases and the J segment 4 bases; nucleotides outside the gene matches: 3. Germline CDR1 is SGHTA and CDR2 is FQGNSA. The length of the CDR3 is 16 residues.

The J gene is TRBJ2-3, the V gene TRBV7-8; D ambiguous. Trimming pared 4 bases from V and 4 bases from J, leaving 15 bases between. Germline V gives CDR1 SGHVS, CDR2 FQNEAQ. This CDR3 spans 15 amino acids. CDR3 DNA sequence: TGTGCCAGCAGCTCTGGGCTCGCAACACCAGATACGCAGTATTTT. Its protein is CASSSGLATPDTQYF.

V gene TRBV7-9 combines with J gene TRBJ1-1, with D perhaps matching TRBD1 (6 bases). This CDR3 spans 15 amino acids. The germline V gene has CDR1 SEHNR and CDR2 FQNEAQ (reference sequence). Deletions cut 2 bases from V and 7 bases from J, with 17 bases between. For the CDR3, the DNA is TGTGCCAGCAGCTTAAGGACAGTTGGTCAGGGTGAAGCTTTCTTT. This encodes CASSLRTVGQGEAFF.

The chain combines TRBV6-5 with TRBJ1-2; D may be TRBD1 (6 bases). Per germline, CDR1 MNHEY and CDR2 SVGAGI. The CDR3 consists of 14 residues. The V end lost 6 bases, the J end lost 3 bases, and 14 bases lay between the germline ends. CDR3 coding DNA: TGTGCCAGCAGGGGGGGGACAAGATACTATGGCTACACCTTC. Translated: CASRGGTRYYGYTF.

The rearrangement uses TRBV6-5 and TRBJ1-6, with D uncertain. The CDR3 has 14 residues. Germline V gene lookup returns CDR1 MNHEY and CDR2 SVGAGI. Trimming stripped 7 bases from V and 7 bases from J, with 14 bases between. The CDR3 nucleotides read TGTGCCAGCACCCTACCCATCGGGAATTCACCCCTCCACTTT. Its translation is CASTLPIGNSPLHF.